The T cell receptor (beta chain) under discussion was sequenced for a study of T cell repertoires in cytomegalovirus infection. Study in general: It can be stated that public TCR beta signatures indicated CMV infection as well as a matching HLA type. Study outcomes and limitations: Cumulative public TCR beta family frequency identified carriers of CMV plus the relevant HLA. HLA-C-restricted CMV-specific TCR beta clonotypes were dominant in the ex vivo response.

TCRdb called the reads again in MiXCR, with one record for every CDR3 protein. The sample carries 150,000 to 200,000 distinct CDR3 sequences, around 14% recorded once. As for this clonotype: The antigen is undetermined.

The sequencing input was PBMCs. This TCR was recovered from a human donor in good health (CMV status not recorded). Some clones in this sample may be carry-over from other donors' samples.

CDR3 in DNA: TGTGCCAGCAGCCACGGGGGGGCCGGGGAGCTGTTTTTT. Protein: CASSHGGAGELFF. The chain couples TRBV7-8 to TRBJ2-2, with 8 positions matching TRBD2. The CDR3 covers 13 residues. Trimming took 5 bases from V and 6 from J; bases not matched to a gene: 2. CDR1 and CDR2 from the germline V gene are SGHVS and FQNEAQ.